What follows is one T cell receptor (beta chain) and its context. The count of this clone is one. The target of this receptor is not known. Base-call qualities are not available, and no considerably larger clone is one nucleotide away. The immunoSEQ Assay, a bias-controlled multiplex PCR, was used to amplify TCRbeta CDR3 regions from genomic DNA. The paper's data handling went like this. The number of nucleated cells in each sample was estimated by amplification of reference gene primers within the assay. To quantify the absolute abundance of each unique TCRbeta CDR3 rearrangement, sequence reads were collapsed and filtered. For each sample, productive Simpson clonality was calculated as the square root of Simpson's diversity index over productive rearrangements. As stored in TCRdb, this immuneACCESS dataset retains in-frame rearrangements with V and J assigned. A fraction of the clones does not appear; measured against another copy, unresolved V genes explain less than half of the discrepancy, and the remainder lacks a known reason. V and J calls and clone size are copied from that table; D and trimming were computed from the DNA. Across this sample there are roughly 210,000 clones, with around 84% seen only once. The ten largest clones capture about 11% of the sample.

CDR1 and CDR2 (LGHNA, YNFKEQ) derive from the germline V gene. The CDR3 holds 17 amino acids from the cysteine to the phenylalanine. The sequence is cut down to CDR3 DNA, 51 bases in frame from base 1. V ends up 0 bases short and J 7 bases short, with an unmatched junction base count of 10. This entry is derived from a study of blood T cell repertoires in COVID-19 (dated by TCRdb to between 2020 and 2021). Background for the entire study: The collaborator samples originated in the United States, Italy and Spain and spanned the acute and convalescent phases of COVID-19. The material from the prospective study consisted of cDNA or gDNA derived from T cells, B-cell-depleted T cells, or PBMCs. Subjects who had been exposed to COVID-19, were actively infected with it, or had recovered from it provided the deeply sampled blood TCRbeta repertoires that made up the dataset. The repertoires were released in a freely available public database meant as a resource for research on the immune response to SARS-CoV-2. Samples were obtained from the ongoing ImmuneRACE study (first 160 participants) and from 950 to 1,500 subjects provided by 6 global collaborators. The sample metadata nearly always contained a de-identified subject ID, COVID-19 status, age in years and sex. HLA class I and class II types, where available, came from metadata supplied by the sample provider rather than from assay-based typing.

One collaborating source in Seattle enrolled patients during active infection and followed them longitudinally through the course of disease. Collaborating institutions collected whole blood in K2EDTA tubes following their own protocols. For TCRbeta analysis, collaborators shipped samples in one of three forms: frozen whole blood, isolated PBMCs, or DNA extracted from either of those sample types. Overall study outcomes, separate from this receptor: How much clinical and demographic metadata was included differed by source and by participant, and the metadata was provided uncurated.

The rearrangement joined TRBV4-2 to TRBJ2-7, and TRBD1 matches 12 of the central bases. The sample taken for sequencing was peripheral blood. This TCR was sampled from a woman aged 80 or over with COVID-19, enrolled during active disease. The nucleotide sequence reads as follows: TGTGCCAGCAGCCAAGATCTGACGGGACAGGGGGCGCGGGAGCAGTACTTC. The encoded protein is CASSQDLTGQGAREQYF.